Detailed here is one T cell receptor (beta chain). These data originate in a study of cytomegalovirus exposure and HLA in healthy donors. Study context: In an early release, HLA-typed donors contributed tens of millions of unique TCR sequences.

The germline gives CDR1 SGHNT, CDR2 YYREEE (reference sequence). Deletions cut 4 bases from V and 3 bases from J, with 8 bases between. The CDR3 runs to 12 residues. PCR involved 60 Vbeta and 13 Jbeta primers. The method was immunoSEQ multiplex PCR; TCRdb's version includes in-frame clones alone and lacks a portion of them. Of around 200,000 clones listed, around 80% are singletons. The specimen was PBMCs. This TCR came from a man between 35 and 55 years old in good health and CMV-seropositive. This sequence joins TRBV5-4 and TRBJ2-7; maybe TRBD1 (6 bases). The CDR3: CASSVDSYEQYF. As DNA, the CDR3 is TGTGCCAGCAGCGTGGACAGCTACGAGCAGTACTTC.